This TCR beta chain was retrieved from a study of metastatic and nonmetastatic thyroid tumors. TCRdb reprocessed the PCR reads using MiXCR. Here the sample spans several thousand clones, approximately 30% being singletons. This clone is labeled as medium-sized. From germline, CDR1 is SGHDT and CDR2 YYEEEE. V lost 0 bases to trimming and J lost 5 bases; unmatched junction nucleotides: 5. CDR3 length equals 15 residues. Nobody among the patients had been given any treatment before thyroid surgery. Sample: adjacent normal tissue. The chain employs TRBV5-6 and TRBJ2-7, with 10 bases identical to TRBD2. The origin of this receptor is a female donor with papillary thyroid cancer or a benign thyroid nodule (not recorded which). Some clones in this sample may be carry-over from other donors' samples. The CDR3 protein is CASSLVSGGAHEQYF. The DNA of the CDR3 is TGTGCCAGCAGCTTGGTCAGCGGGGGGGCCCACGAGCAGTACTTC.